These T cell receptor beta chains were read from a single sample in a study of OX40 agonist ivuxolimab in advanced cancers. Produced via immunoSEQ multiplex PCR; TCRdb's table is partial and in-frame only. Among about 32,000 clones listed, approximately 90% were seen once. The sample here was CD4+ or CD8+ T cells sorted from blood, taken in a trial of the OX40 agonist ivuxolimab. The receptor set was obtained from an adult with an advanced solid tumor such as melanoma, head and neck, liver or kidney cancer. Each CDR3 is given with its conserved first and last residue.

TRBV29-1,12,CSVGGGSYGYTF
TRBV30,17,CAWSVPASGYSRGEQYF
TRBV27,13,CASSWTGDTEAFF
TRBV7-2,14,CASRRTVGSSPLHF
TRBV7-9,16,CASSGLAGGILYEQYF
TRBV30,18,CACHSPRSGPKVFGELFF
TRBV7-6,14,CASSLSSDRNTIYF
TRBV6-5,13,CASSYSPGSPLHF
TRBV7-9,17,CASSLALTEINNQPQHF
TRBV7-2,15,CASLPSASGQETQYF
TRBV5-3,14,CARSPPEINQPQHF
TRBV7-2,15,CASSSPGARTGELFF
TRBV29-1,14,CSVAGSSNSYEQYF
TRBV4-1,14,CASSQSTGDTEAFF
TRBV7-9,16,CASSLLAGGNLNEQFF
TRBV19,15,CASSISADRTDTQYF
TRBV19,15,CASSIIGGVTDTQYF
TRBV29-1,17,CSVFKGAPALAYNEQFF
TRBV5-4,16,CASSHGTGSLADGYTF
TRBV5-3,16,CARRSAGRDSNQPQHF
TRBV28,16,CASSPPGQALNTEAFF
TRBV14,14,CASSQGRPGLEAFF
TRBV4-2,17,CASSQITTVATNEKLFF
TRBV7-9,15,CASSTSGDSYNEQFF
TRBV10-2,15,CASSEPGTNQETQYF